This record covers a single T cell receptor (beta chain). What it recognizes is unknown. The data derive from a study of identifying expanded T cells in peripheral blood. TCRdb's table, derived via immunoSEQ multiplex PCR, lists solely in-frame clones and lacks some. The table shows 60,000 or so clones, with roughly four fifths occurring only once. During the collection period, no donor immune events like infections were recorded. Germline V CDR1 and CDR2: SGHNT, YYREEE (reference sequence). Germline trimming cut 0 bases from V and 7 bases from J; bases unmatched to any gene: 10. There are 16 residues in the CDR3. Findings of the study overall: Over two and four weeks, about 15 and 18 clones changed, versus roughly 1.2 between replicates.

The sample comprised blood. The chain links TRBV5-4 to TRBJ2-3; TRBD2 agrees at 8 bases. The sequence was obtained from a person between 18 and 69 years old in good health. The DNA of the CDR3 is TGTGCCAGCAGCTTGGCTCCACAGCGGGAGAAAAATACGCAGTATTTT. Protein: CASSLAPQREKNTQYF.